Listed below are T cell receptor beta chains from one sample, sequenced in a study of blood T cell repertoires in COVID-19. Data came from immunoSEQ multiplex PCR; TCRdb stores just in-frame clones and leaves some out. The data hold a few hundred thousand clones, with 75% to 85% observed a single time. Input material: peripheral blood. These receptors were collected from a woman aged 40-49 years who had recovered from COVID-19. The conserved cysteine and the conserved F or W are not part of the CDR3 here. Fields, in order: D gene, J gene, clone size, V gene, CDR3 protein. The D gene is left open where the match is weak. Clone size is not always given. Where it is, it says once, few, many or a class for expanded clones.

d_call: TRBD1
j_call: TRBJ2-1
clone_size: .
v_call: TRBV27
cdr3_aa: ASSSLTGYSSYNEQF

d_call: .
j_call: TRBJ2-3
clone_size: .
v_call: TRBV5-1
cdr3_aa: ASSFSRDTQY

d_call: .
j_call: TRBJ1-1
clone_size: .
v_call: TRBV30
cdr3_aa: AWIWGTRGAMNTEAF

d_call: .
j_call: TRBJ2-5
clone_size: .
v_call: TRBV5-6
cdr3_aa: ASSLVLMAGRETQY

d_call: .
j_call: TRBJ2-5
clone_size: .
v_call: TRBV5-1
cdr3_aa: ASSLSSGRGGFETQY

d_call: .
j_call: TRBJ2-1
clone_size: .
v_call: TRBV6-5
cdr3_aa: ASSYSRTSNGEQF

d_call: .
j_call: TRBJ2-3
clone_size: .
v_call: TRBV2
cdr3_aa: ASIVGGSDTQY

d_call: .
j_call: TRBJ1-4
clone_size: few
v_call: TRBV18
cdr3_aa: ASHRAGEKLF

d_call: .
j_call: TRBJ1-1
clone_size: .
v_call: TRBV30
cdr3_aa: AWSVSSTTEAF

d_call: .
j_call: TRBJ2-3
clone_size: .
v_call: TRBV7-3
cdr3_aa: ASSLEAHPMWDTQY

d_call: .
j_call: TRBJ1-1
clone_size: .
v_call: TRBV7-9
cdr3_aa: ASSFAGATEAF

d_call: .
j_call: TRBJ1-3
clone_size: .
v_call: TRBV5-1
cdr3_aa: ASSLGRGVGNTIY

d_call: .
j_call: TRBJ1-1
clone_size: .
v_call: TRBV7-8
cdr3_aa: ASSRELDTEAF

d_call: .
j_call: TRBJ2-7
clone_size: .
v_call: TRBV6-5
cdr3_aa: ASSYQAEGAYEQY

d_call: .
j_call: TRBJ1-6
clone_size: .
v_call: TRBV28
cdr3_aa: ASSFEGPLH

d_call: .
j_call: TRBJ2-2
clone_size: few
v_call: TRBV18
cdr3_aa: ASSTGGNTGELF

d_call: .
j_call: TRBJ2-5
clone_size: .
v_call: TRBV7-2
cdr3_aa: ASSSVGGGTQY

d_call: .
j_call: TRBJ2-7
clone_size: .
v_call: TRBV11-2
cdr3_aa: ASSPGRVHEQY

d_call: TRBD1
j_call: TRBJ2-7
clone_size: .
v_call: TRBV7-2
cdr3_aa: ASSPGQGFYEQY

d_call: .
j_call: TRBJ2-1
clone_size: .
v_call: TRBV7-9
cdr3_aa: ASSSDGSSYNEQF

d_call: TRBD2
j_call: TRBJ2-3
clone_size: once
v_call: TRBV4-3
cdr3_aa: ASSQDTSGGTVTQY

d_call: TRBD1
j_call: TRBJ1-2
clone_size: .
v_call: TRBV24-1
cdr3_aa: ATSGPTRRGERYGYT

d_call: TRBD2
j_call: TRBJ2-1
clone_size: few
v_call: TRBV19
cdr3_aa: ASRTSGGPSNEQF

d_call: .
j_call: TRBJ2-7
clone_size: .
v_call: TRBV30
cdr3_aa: AWSIGGASYEQY

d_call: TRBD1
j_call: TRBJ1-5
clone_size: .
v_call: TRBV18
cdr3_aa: ASSRGQGAISRPQH

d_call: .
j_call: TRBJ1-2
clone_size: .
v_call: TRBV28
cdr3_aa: ASRPEGYGYT

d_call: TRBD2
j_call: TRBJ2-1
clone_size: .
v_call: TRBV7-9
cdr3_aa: ATRASGGSNEQF

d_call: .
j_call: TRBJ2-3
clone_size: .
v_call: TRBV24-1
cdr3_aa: ATSDPVSGETPHTDTQY

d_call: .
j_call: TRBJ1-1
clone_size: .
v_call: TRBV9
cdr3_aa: ASSEDSQTTEAF

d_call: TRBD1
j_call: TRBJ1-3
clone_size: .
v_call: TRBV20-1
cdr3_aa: SASAERQGANYGNTIY

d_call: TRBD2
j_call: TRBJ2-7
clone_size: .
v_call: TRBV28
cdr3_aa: ASSISGASYEQY

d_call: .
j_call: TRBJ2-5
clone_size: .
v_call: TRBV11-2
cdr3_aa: ASSGWGGRETQY

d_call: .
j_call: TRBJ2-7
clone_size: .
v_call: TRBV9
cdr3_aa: ASSRDTYYEQY

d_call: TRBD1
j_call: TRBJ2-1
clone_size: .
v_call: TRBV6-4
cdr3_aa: ASSVTTGGNEQF

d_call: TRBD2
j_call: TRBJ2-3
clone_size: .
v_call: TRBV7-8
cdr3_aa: ASTEPRAGGDGGTDTQY

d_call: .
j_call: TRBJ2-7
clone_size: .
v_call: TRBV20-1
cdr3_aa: SASRSYEQY

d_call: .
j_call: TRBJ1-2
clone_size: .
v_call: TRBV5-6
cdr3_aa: ASSLDPLTATYGYT

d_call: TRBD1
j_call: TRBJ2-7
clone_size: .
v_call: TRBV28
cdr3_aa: ASSSTSGTGGVEQY

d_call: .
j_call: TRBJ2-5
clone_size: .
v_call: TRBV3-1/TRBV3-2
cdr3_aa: ASSQDGRGETQY

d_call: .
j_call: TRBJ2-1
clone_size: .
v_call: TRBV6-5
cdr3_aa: ASSYSASDEQF

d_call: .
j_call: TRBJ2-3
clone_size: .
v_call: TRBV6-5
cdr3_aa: ASSYREPADTQY

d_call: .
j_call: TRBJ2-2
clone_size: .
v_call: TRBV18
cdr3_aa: ASSYGANTGELF

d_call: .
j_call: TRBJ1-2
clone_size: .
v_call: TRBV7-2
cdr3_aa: ASSLEGHGYT

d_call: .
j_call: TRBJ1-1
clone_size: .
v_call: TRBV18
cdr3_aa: ASSPDSYMNTEAF

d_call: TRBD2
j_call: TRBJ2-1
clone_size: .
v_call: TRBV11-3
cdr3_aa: ASSLKRGTSGGAYNEQF